The text below deals with one T cell receptor beta chain. Its cognate antigen has yet to be identified. Base qualities are not recorded, but no much larger clone differs from it by a single base. These data come from a study of T cell changes during pregnancy in multiple sclerosis (dated by TCRdb to the late 2010s). The study in broad terms: In women with multiple sclerosis, the researchers looked at how the T cell repertoire shifted as pregnancy progressed.

The library came from the immunoSEQ multiplex PCR assay. TCRdb mirrors the immuneACCESS table, restricted to in-frame sequences. Some clones are absent from its copies; in checked studies, under half trace to an unresolved V gene, and the reason for the others is unknown. In all, the sample holds 93,000 or so clones, and roughly 93% of those were seen once. Together, the top ten hold around 0.92% of the sample. CDR1 and CDR2, per the germline V gene, are LGHNA and YNFKEQ. After removal of 5 bases from V and 0 bases from J, the junction retains 11 bases not matched to a gene. Measured from the cysteine to the phenylalanine, the CDR3 is 17 residues long. Only the CDR3 DNA stays, 51 bases, in frame from base 1.

This receptor chain uses TRBV4-2 and TRBJ2-3, and TRBD1 matches 7 of the central bases. This TCR derives from a female donor with multiple sclerosis, enrolled in a pregnancy study. Here the sequenced sample was peripheral blood, taken after pregnancy. This receptor has the CDR3 CASSSLLRGRSTDTQYF. At the DNA level, the sequence is TGTGCCAGCAGCTCCCTCCTAAGGGGGCGGAGCACAGATACGCAGTATTTT.